One and the same sample provided the 18 T cell receptor beta chains below, sequenced in a study of vaccination effects on CD4 cells after COVID-19. Libraries were prepared by immunoSEQ multiplex PCR; TCRdb keeps only in-frame clonotypes and omits some of them. The top ten hold roughly 4% of the sample, which has 67,000 or so clones, roughly three quarters seen once. Pools of viral peptides were used by the ViraFEST assay to expand antigen-specific CD4+ T cells ahead of sequencing. Subsequent to approximately 11 days of culture, CD4+ T cells were isolated. According to the study, vaccine recipients showed no prior SARS-CoV-2 infection and negative nucleocapsid antibodies. These receptors' antigens are unknown. The specimen was CD4+ T cells from PBMCs cultured with HCoV-OC43 spike peptides, collected before COVID-19 vaccination. Subset here: HCoV-OC43 spike overlapping peptide pool stimulation. These receptor sequences come from a human donor who received a COVID-19 vaccine.

V and J are TRBV5-5 and TRBJ2-2; 7 nucleotides match TRBD1. Germline CDR1 reads SGHKS; CDR2 reads YYEKEE (reference sequence). V was pared by 4 bases and J by 0 bases, with 15 bases of the junction left unmatched. The CDR3 contains 19 residues. CDR3 loop: CASSNTGQEYWSNTGELFF. The CDR3 DNA reads as TGTGCCAGCAGCAACACCGGACAGGAATATTGGTCGAACACCGGGGAGCTGTTTTTT.

This sequence joins TRBV6-2 or TRBV6-3 and TRBJ1-1; no firm D call. Germline values: CDR1 MNHEY, CDR2 SVGEGT. Trimming took off 2 bases at V and 4 bases at J, with 5 bases between the two ends. The CDR3 loop spans 12 amino acids. The CDR3 sequence is CASSYPATEAFF. CDR3 nucleotide sequence: TGTGCCAGCAGTTACCCCGCCACTGAAGCTTTCTTT.

This chain uses TRBV30 with TRBJ1-6, with 8 positions matching TRBD1. In germline, CDR1 is GTSNPN, CDR2 SVGIG (reference sequence). V dropped 4 bases and J dropped 9; count of bases not matched to a gene: 11. This CDR3 comprises 15 residues. CDR3 residues: CAWTRDRSKSSPLHF. In DNA, the CDR3 is TGTGCCTGGACTAGGGACAGGTCGAAATCTTCACCCCTCCACTTT.

This clone was recorded a few times. V is TRBV3-1 (or the pseudogene TRBV3-2) and J is TRBJ2-1; no clear D gene. Germline V lookup: CDR1 LGHDT, CDR2 YNNKEL (reference sequence). The CDR3 is 11 amino acids. V shed 2 bases and J shed 9 bases, with 5 bases lying between them. DNA of the CDR3: TGTGCCAGCAGCCAAATGTCTGAGCAGTTCTTC. This sequence encodes CASSQMSEQFF.

This clone appeared a few times. V is TRBV7-9 and J is TRBJ2-7; weak D call: TRBD2 (5 bases). CDR3 length equals 12 residues. Germline CDR1 reads SEHNR; CDR2 reads FQNEAQ (reference sequence). V lost 4 bases and J lost 6, with 10 bases in between. The CDR3 here is CASSSDTSEQYV. The CDR3 coding sequence is TGTGCCAGCAGCTCAGATACTAGCGAGCAGTACGTC.

The CDR3, as DNA: TGTGCCAGCAGCTTGGAGGCAGGGGGCTACGAGCAGTACGTC. It specifies CASSLEAGGYEQYV. The chain joins TRBV5-8 to TRBJ2-7, with TRBD1 matching over 7 bases. The CDR3 consists of 14 residues. Per the germline V gene, CDR1 is SGHTS and CDR2 is YDEGEE. The V and J ends lost 0 bases and 3 bases, in that order; junction bases with no gene match: 3.

J is TRBJ2-2 and V is TRBV6-2 or TRBV6-3, with D unclear. Germline assignment: CDR1 MNHEY and CDR2 SVGEGT. The V and J ends lost 4 bases and 6 bases respectively, with 24 bases between them. This CDR3 has 18 residues. CDR3 sequence (DNA): TGTGCCAGCAGTTGGGCGAATAGGGAACGGATTGGGGCCGGGGAGCTGTTTTTT. Amino acids: CASSWANRERIGAGELFF.

This clone was counted between two and nine times. As DNA, the CDR3 is TGTGCCAGCAGCATTACAGGGGTTGGCACTGAGCAGTTCTTC. Protein product: CASSITGVGTEQFF. The V call is TRBV7-3, the J call TRBJ2-1; TRBD1 matches at 7 bases. The V segment lost 5 bases and the J segment 9 bases; nucleotides outside the gene matches: 10. The CDR3 consists of 14 residues. Germline CDR1 and CDR2: SGHTA and FQGTGA.

The rearrangement links TRBV19 to TRBJ2-2, with no clear D. There are 18 residues in the CDR3. The V gene lost 5 bases and the J gene lost 4 bases, with 23 bases spanning the gap. The germline V gene has CDR1 LNHDA and CDR2 SQIVND (reference sequence). The CDR3 DNA is TGTGCCAGTAGTGCTACGATCACGCCTAGACGAAGCACCGGGGAGCTGTTTTTT. It codes for CASSATITPRRSTGELFF.

The chain carries TRBV6-5 and TRBJ1-2; TRBD1 might be the D (6 bases). CDR1 and CDR2 from the germline V gene are MNHEY and SVGAGI. The CDR3 runs 13 residues. The V and J ends lost 6 bases and 9 bases respectively, with 17 bases between them. The DNA of the CDR3 is TGTGCCAGCAGGCTACAGGGATCAAGGAGCTACACCTTC. Its translation is CASRLQGSRSYTF.

This clone is a singleton in its sample. This sequence joins TRBV2 and TRBJ1-1; 10 bases map to TRBD1. This CDR3 is 17 amino acids long. CDR1 is SNHLY and CDR2 is FYNNEI in the germline V gene. With 0 bases clipped from V and 4 bases from J, the junction kept 8 bases outside the gene matches. Written as DNA, the CDR3 is TGTGCCAGCAGTGAAGCGGCGACAGGGGGCAGGGGCACTGAAGCTTTCTTT. This codes for CASSEAATGGRGTEAFF.

The gene calls are TRBV5-1 and TRBJ1-4; D unclear. V gave up 2 bases and J gave up 8 bases, with 16 bases separating them. Germline V gives CDR1 SGHRS, CDR2 YFSETQ. The CDR3 covers 15 residues. The CDR3 coding sequence is TGCGCCAGCAGCTTAGGTGCCGGGGATGGCGAAAAACTGTTTTTT. It encodes CASSLGAGDGEKLFF.

This chain connects TRBV27 to TRBJ2-3; 8 nucleotides agree with TRBD2. CDR1 is MNHEY and CDR2 is SMNVEV in the germline V gene (reference sequence). This CDR3 comprises 15 residues. V lost 2 bases, J lost 5 bases, and 6 bases stayed unmatched. This CDR3 is CASSLPGGAEDTQYF. DNA of the CDR3: TGTGCCAGCAGTTTACCCGGGGGGGCCGAAGATACGCAGTATTTT.

This clone has just a few counts. The chain is built from TRBV15 and TRBJ2-1; tentatively, D is TRBD1 or TRBD2 (6 bases each). CDR1 is LNHNV, CDR2 YYDKDF, per germline (reference sequence). The CDR3 consists of 13 residues. Trimming took 8 bases from V and 2 from J, leaving 10 bases between them. The chain's CDR3 is CATSGATYNEQFF. The DNA for the CDR3 is TGTGCCACCTCGGGGGCCACCTACAATGAGCAGTTCTTC.

This clone occurred a few times. This chain links TRBV7-2 with TRBJ2-5; no definite D call. The CDR3 covers 14 residues. Germline V gene sequence: CDR1 SGHTA, CDR2 FQGNSA. The germline V and J ends were trimmed by 0 bases and 4 bases, with 9 bases remaining between them. CDR3 in DNA: TGTGCCAGCAGCTTAGCGTCAGGTCGAGAGACCCAGTACTTC. This translates into CASSLASGRETQYF.

The chain combines TRBV7-2 with TRBJ1-2; D call uncertain. The V gene lost 1 base and the J gene lost 5 bases, with 11 bases spanning the gap. Germline CDR1 SGHTA, CDR2 FQGNSA. The CDR3 is 14 residues long. The CDR3 region has the DNA TGTGCCAGCAGCTTAGTGGCCGGGCCTTATGGCTACACCTTC. Amino acid sequence: CASSLVAGPYGYTF.

The chain has TRBV6-5 and TRBJ2-5; D gene uncertain. Trimming removed 0 bases at V and 2 bases at J, with 4 bases between. The CDR3 is 13 amino acids. Per the germline V gene, CDR1 is MNHEY and CDR2 is SVGAGI. The CDR3 loop is CASSYSSQETQYF. CDR3 DNA sequence: TGTGCCAGCAGTTACTCTTCACAAGAGACCCAGTACTTC.

The chain employs TRBV11-2 and TRBJ2-2, with D hard to call. The germline gives CDR1 SGHAT, CDR2 FQNNGV. Deletions cut 2 bases from V and 2 bases from J, with 9 bases between. The CDR3 consists of 15 residues. The DNA for the CDR3 is TGTGCCAGCAGCTTAACCCTCGGAAACACCGGGGAGCTGTTTTTT. Translation gives CASSLTLGNTGELFF.